This passage covers 20 T cell receptor beta chains from one sample sequenced in a study of post-analysis software for immune sequencing data. Study results and caveats: Patients used about 5 TRBV segments, including TRBV5-6, TRBV5-1 and TRBV20-1, more often than controls.

The TCR beta cDNA libraries carried unique molecular identifiers. TCRdb called the PCR reads again in MiXCR, with one record for every CDR3 protein. The repertoire consists of about 820,000 distinct CDR3 sequences, with 53% occurring once and the leading ten covering 4.6%. What these receptors recognize is not known. What was sequenced was blood. Receptors originate from a girl under 18 with multiple sclerosis.

The table lists this clonotype with a few counts. The chain couples TRBV20-1 to TRBJ2-1; a weak D match, TRBD2 (6 bases). V was cut by 1 base and J by 6 bases, with 16 bases left in between. Germline CDR1 reads DFQATT; CDR2 reads SNEGSKA (reference sequence). The length of the CDR3 is 15 residues. The CDR3 nucleotides read TGCAGTGCTAGAGTGGGGACTTCCCCCGTCAATGAGCAGTTCTTC. Amino acids: CSARVGTSPVNEQFF.

This chain connects TRBV12-3 or TRBV12-4 to TRBJ2-7; TRBD2 aligns across 7 bases. This CDR3 region has 14 residues. J lost 5 bases, V lost 6 bases, and 10 bases had no gene match. The CDR3 sequence: CASSRTSGEDEQYF. The CDR3 region has the DNA TGTGCCAGCAGCCGGACTAGTGGGGAGGACGAGCAGTACTTC.

CDR3 amino acids: CSVEFAGYNEQFF. Here the CDR3 DNA reads TGCAGCGTTGAATTTGCCGGATACAATGAGCAGTTCTTC. The chain carries TRBV29-1 and TRBJ2-1; D ambiguous. This CDR3 is built from 13 residues. Trimming took off 2 bases at V and 4 bases at J, with 9 bases between the two ends. Germline CDR1 SQVTM, CDR2 ANQGSEA.

This clonotype was observed many times. This chain joins TRBV7-9 and TRBJ2-7; D is unresolved. The CDR3 is 15 residues long. The V end lost 3 bases, the J end lost 0 bases, and 12 bases lay between the germline ends. The V gene's germline CDR1 is SEHNR and CDR2 FQNEAQ (reference sequence). CDR3 bases: TGTGCCAGCAGCTTTGCGGATGTAAACTCCTACGAGCAGTACTTC. Protein: CASSFADVNSYEQYF.

V is TRBV18 and J is TRBJ2-7; no clear D. V lost 4 bases, J lost 2 bases, and 12 bases lay in between. This CDR3 comprises 14 residues. Germline V gene data show CDR1 as KGHSH and CDR2 as LQKENI. The CDR3 region is CASSLPSRTYEQYF. As DNA, the CDR3 is TGTGCCAGCTCACTACCTTCTCGCACCTACGAGCAGTACTTC.

The chain has TRBV20-1 and TRBJ2-7, with TRBD2 matching 11 bases. The DNA matches TRBJ2-5 better at its end, which makes the J call doubtful. The CDR3 spans 15 residues. Germline lookup yields CDR1 DFQATT and CDR2 SNEGSKA (reference sequence). CDR3 DNA: TGCAGTGCTCCCTCCCAGGCTAGCGGGGGGAAGACCCAGTACTTC. Its protein product is CSAPSQASGGKTQYF.

V is TRBV29-1 and J is TRBJ2-7; 7 nucleotides match TRBD2. The germline gives CDR1 SQVTM, CDR2 ANQGSEA. This CDR3 contains 13 residues. J was trimmed by 0 bases and V by 4 bases; bases with no gene match: 3. In nucleotides, the CDR3 is TGCAGCGTTGCGCGGGAGCTCTCCTACGAGCAGTACTTC. It is translated as CSVARELSYEQYF.

This clonotype was counted once. The chain is built from TRBV24-1 and TRBJ2-4, with TRBD1 matching over 10 bases. Gene TRBJ2-7 matches the end of the DNA better, so the J call may be wrong. The CDR3 is made up of 14 amino acids. CDR1 and CDR2 (germline): KGHDR, SFDVKD. CDR3 DNA: TGTGCCACCAGTGCCGGGACAGGGGAGGACGAGCAGTACTTC. It codes for CATSAGTGEDEQYF.

This clonotype was counted a few times. V is TRBV29-1 and J is TRBJ2-3; TRBD1 aligns across 10 bases. Germline CDR1 is SQVTM and CDR2 is ANQGSEA. The CDR3 covers 12 residues. The V segment lost 7 bases and the J segment 4 bases; nucleotides outside the gene matches: 2. DNA of the CDR3: TGCAGCGCCGGACAGGGGGCAGATACGCAGTATTTT. Its translation: CSAGQGADTQYF.

Only one count was recorded for this clonotype. The chain combines TRBV12-3 or TRBV12-4 with TRBJ2-2; D is ambiguous. Deletions cut 3 bases from V and 4 bases from J, with 18 bases between. The CDR3 is 17 amino acids. The CDR3 loop reads CASSFKNREGSTGELFF. CDR3 DNA sequence: TGTGCCAGCAGTTTTAAGAACAGAGAAGGATCCACCGGGGAGCTGTTTTTT.

This clonotype was seen a few times. The gene calls are TRBV4-1 and TRBJ1-2, with D perhaps TRBD1 (5 bases). The germline V and J ends were trimmed by 5 bases and 8 bases, with 21 bases remaining between them. The CDR3 is 15 residues long. Germline V gene data show CDR1 as MGHRA and CDR2 as YSYEKL. The CDR3 region has the DNA TGCGCCAGCAGCTCCCCGGCTCTTGACAGCGGAGGCTACACCTTC. Encoded protein: CASSSPALDSGGYTF.

The chain is built from TRBV6-5 and TRBJ1-1; 8 bases line up with TRBD1. CDR3 size: 16 residues. The germline V gene encodes CDR1 MNHEY and CDR2 SVGAGI. With 0 bases clipped from V and 0 bases from J, the junction kept 3 bases outside the gene matches. Here the CDR3 reads CASSYSRGQVNTEAFF. The CDR3 nucleotides read TGTGCCAGCAGTTACTCGAGGGGACAGGTGAACACTGAAGCTTTCTTT.

V is TRBV7-2 and J is TRBJ1-6, with 8 bases matching TRBD1. Germline V gene lookup returns CDR1 SGHTA and CDR2 FQGNSA. The V and J ends lost 5 bases and 9 bases, in that order; junction bases with no gene match: 6. The CDR3 has 14 amino acids. For the CDR3, the DNA is TGTGCCAGCAGCCCCCGGGACAGGAGTTCACCCCTCCACTTT. Translation gives CASSPRDRSSPLHF.

This rearrangement joins TRBV11-2 to TRBJ2-5; D remains unclear. Trimming pared 9 bases from V and 1 base from J, leaving 12 bases between. The CDR3 is 13 residues long. Looked up from germline, CDR1 is SGHAT and CDR2 is FQNNGV. In DNA, the CDR3 is TGTGCCAGTACGACATCCCTCCAAGAGACCCAGTACTTC. Translation: CASTTSLQETQYF.

This clonotype has a handful of counts. The chain uses TRBV29-1 and TRBJ2-5; 9 bases are a match to TRBD2. CDR3 length equals 16 residues. Trimming at V came to 1 base and at J to 5 bases, leaving 11 bases not matched to a gene. The germline CDR1 and CDR2 sequences are SQVTM and ANQGSEA. CDR3 protein: CSVEGSSGIFGETQYF. CDR3 nucleotide sequence: TGCAGCGTTGAAGGGTCTAGCGGGATCTTCGGTGAGACCCAGTACTTC.

J is TRBJ2-5 and V is TRBV5-6; D might be TRBD1 or TRBD2, each matching 5 bases. The J call is doubtful: the DNA matches TRBJ2-7 better. This CDR3 has 14 residues. Germline V CDR1 and CDR2: SGHDT, YYEEEE. CDR3 bases: TGTGCCAGCAGCTGGACCGGGACCCCGAGCGAGCAGTACTTC. It codes for CASSWTGTPSEQYF.

V is TRBV29-1 and J is TRBJ2-1; 8 bases align to TRBD2. V was clipped by 7 bases and J by 2 bases; unmatched bases: 4. CDR1 is SQVTM, CDR2 ANQGSEA, per germline. The CDR3 covers 13 residues. CDR3 in DNA: TGCAGCGGGGAGCGGGGGACCTACAATGAGCAGTTCTTC. It is translated as CSGERGTYNEQFF.

This clonotype was found a few times. The genes are TRBV4-2 and TRBJ2-1; a possible D gene is TRBD2 (7 bases). Trimming left V 0 bases short and J 8 bases short, with 14 bases between. Germline V CDR1 and CDR2: LGHNA, YNFKEQ. This CDR3 spans 15 amino acids. CDR3 protein: CASSQERGAGHEQFF. Written as DNA, the CDR3 is TGTGCCAGCAGCCAAGAACGGGGGGCAGGCCATGAGCAGTTCTTC.

This sequence joins TRBV7-2 and TRBJ2-5, with 8 nucleotides matching TRBD2. Near its end, the DNA agrees better with TRBJ2-7, so the J call may be wrong. This CDR3 has 16 amino acids. The germline V gene encodes CDR1 SGHTA and CDR2 FQGNSA. CDR3: CASSPRSGMVTYEQYF. The CDR3 coding sequence is TGTGCCAGCAGCCCGCGTAGCGGGATGGTCACCTACGAGCAGTACTTC.

This chain joins TRBV7-9 and TRBJ1-2; the D is unclear. The length of the CDR3 is 13 residues. The germline V gene has CDR1 SEHNR and CDR2 FQNEAQ (reference sequence). Trimming removed 5 bases from V and 5 bases from J, with 12 bases in between. CDR3: CASSTGPSYGYTF. The CDR3 DNA follows: TGTGCCAGCAGCACCGGGCCATCTTATGGCTACACCTTC.